The sequence of this T cell receptor beta chain was determined in a study of CD8+ T cells in alopecia areata. Isolated RNA was reverse transcribed into cDNA used as the sequencing template. The table came from immunoSEQ multiplex PCR; TCRdb's copy has only in-frame clones and leaves some out. The table includes roughly 140,000 clones, about three fifths detected once. CDR1 and CDR2 from the germline V gene are PRHDT and FYEKMQ (reference sequence). The junction had 7 bases not matched to a gene; V was cut back by 5 bases and J by 6 bases. The CDR3 has 15 residues. Sequenced: CD8+ T cells sorted from blood. V usage is TRBV13 and J usage is TRBJ1-4, with 9 bases identical to TRBD1. The clonotype originates from a human donor in good health. CDR3 nucleotide sequence: TGTGCCAGCAGCAGAGCTTGGACAGGGGATGAAAAACTGTTTTTT. This translates into CASSRAWTGDEKLFF.